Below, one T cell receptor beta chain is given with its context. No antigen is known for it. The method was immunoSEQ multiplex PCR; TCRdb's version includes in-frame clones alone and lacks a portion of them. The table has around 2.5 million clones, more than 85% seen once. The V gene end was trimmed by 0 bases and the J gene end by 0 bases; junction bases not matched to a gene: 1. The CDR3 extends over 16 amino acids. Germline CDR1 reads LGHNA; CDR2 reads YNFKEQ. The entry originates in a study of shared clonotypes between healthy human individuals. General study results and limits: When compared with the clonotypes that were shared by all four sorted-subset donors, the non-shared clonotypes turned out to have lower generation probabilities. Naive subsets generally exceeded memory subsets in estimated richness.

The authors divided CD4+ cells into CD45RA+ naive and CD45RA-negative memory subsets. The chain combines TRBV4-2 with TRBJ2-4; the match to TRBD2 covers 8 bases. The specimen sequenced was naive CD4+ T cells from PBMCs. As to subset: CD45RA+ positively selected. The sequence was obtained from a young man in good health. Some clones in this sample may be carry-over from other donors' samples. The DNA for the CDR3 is TGTGCCAGCAGCCAAGATACTAGCGGAGCCAAAAACATTCAGTACTTC. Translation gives CASSQDTSGAKNIQYF.